This record looks at one TCR beta chain sequence and its context. The germline V gene encodes CDR1 LNHDA and CDR2 SQIVND (reference sequence). Trimming removed 0 bases from V and 6 bases from J, with 18 bases in between. There are 17 residues in the CDR3. Participants reported their clinical history, and cohort assignment relied on those reports. The source of the sample is a study of blood T cell repertoires in COVID-19. At the level of the study: Some COVID-19 samples were acute and others convalescent; all came from the United States, Italy and Spain. PBMCs, B-cell-depleted T cells, or T cells provided the cDNA or gDNA that made up the material.

Source study methods: Estimation of nucleated cell counts relied on the amplification of reference gene primers. This table comes from immunoSEQ multiplex PCR, and its TCRdb copy is limited to in-frame clones, with some not included. V and J calls and clone size are copied from that table; D and trimming were computed from the DNA. Of around 280,000 clones listed, roughly 90% are singletons. The clonotype originates from a woman aged 40-49 years who had recovered from COVID-19. The sequencing input was PBMCs or T cells enriched from blood (not recorded which). V and J are TRBV19 and TRBJ1-5, with D possibly TRBD1 on 6 matching bases. Here the CDR3 DNA reads TGTGCCAGTAGTATAGATCTCGGCAGGGGTCGGGGTCAGCCCCAGCATTTT. Translating gives CASSIDLGRGRGQPQHF.